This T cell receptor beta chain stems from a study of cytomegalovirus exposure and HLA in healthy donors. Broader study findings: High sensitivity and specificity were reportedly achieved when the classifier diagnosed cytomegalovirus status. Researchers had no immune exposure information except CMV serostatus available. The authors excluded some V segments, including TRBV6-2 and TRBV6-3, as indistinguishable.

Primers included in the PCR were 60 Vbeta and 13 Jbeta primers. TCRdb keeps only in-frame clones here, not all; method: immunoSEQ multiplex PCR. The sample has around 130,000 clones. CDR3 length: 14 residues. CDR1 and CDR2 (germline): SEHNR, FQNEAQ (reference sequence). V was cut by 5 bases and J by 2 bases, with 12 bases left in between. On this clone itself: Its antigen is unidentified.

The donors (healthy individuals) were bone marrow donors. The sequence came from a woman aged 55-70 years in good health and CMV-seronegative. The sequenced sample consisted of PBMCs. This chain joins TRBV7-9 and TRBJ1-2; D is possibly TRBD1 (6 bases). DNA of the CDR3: TGTGCCAGCAGCCCGTACGGACAGAACTATGGCTACACCTTC. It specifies CASSPYGQNYGYTF.